Presented here are 6 T cell receptor beta chains from one specimen sequenced in a study of blood T cell repertoires in COVID-19. The protocol was immunoSEQ multiplex PCR, while the TCRdb copy is restricted to in-frame clones and leaves out a portion. The top ten hold under 2% of the sample, which has 470,000 or so clones, nearly 90% seen once. Sequencing was done on a sample of PBMCs or T cells enriched from blood (not recorded which). The receptors come from a woman aged 18-29 years with acute COVID-19.

The chain couples TRBV28 to TRBJ2-1; 12 bases align to TRBD2. CDR3 size: 17 residues. Germline CDR1 MDHEN, CDR2 SYDVKM. The trim removed 2 bases at V and 5 bases at J, leaving 7 bases unmatched. DNA for the CDR3: TGTGCCAGCAGTTTAGGGCTAGCGGGAGGGCGAAACAATGAGCAGTTCTTC. Protein product: CASSLGLAGGRNNEQFF.

This clone came up once. CDR3 DNA sequence: TGTGCCAGCAGCTTTCCCGGGTCGAGTCGGGGGACTGAAGCTTTCTTT. This codes for CASSFPGSSRGTEAFF. J is TRBJ1-1 and V is TRBV5-6, with a possible D match to TRBD1 (5 bases). The CDR3 is 16 amino acids. With 2 bases removed from V and 5 bases from J, the gap between germline ends came to 19 bases. CDR1 and CDR2 (germline): SGHDT, YYEEEE.

This chain joins TRBV15 and TRBJ2-6; D is unclear. Germline V lookup: CDR1 LNHNV, CDR2 YYDKDF (reference sequence). The length of the CDR3 is 14 residues. Trimming shortened V by 6 bases and J by 0 bases, and 6 bases separated the two germline ends. The CDR3 region is CATRSASGANVLTF. The CDR3 nucleotides read TGTGCCACCAGGAGCGCCTCTGGGGCCAACGTCCTGACTTTC.

The rearrangement links TRBV7-2 to TRBJ2-7; 11 nucleotides agree with TRBD2. The CDR3 extends over 16 amino acids. Germline trimming cut 5 bases from V and 6 bases from J; bases unmatched to any gene: 12. Germline V gene lookup returns CDR1 SGHTA and CDR2 FQGNSA. CDR3 bases: TGTGCCAGCAGCGGATATAGCGGGAGGGCCTTCTTCGAGCAGTACTTC. Translation: CASSGYSGRAFFEQYF.

The V and J genes are TRBV19 and TRBJ1-3; TRBD1 aligns across 8 bases. The CDR3 is 15 residues long. Germline V gene sequence: CDR1 LNHDA, CDR2 SQIVND (reference sequence). With 4 bases clipped from V and 0 bases from J, the junction kept 2 bases outside the gene matches. The CDR3 DNA follows: TGTGCCAGTAGTAAGACAGGGGCCTCTGGAAACACCATATATTTT. This translates into CASSKTGASGNTIYF. The variable domain in full, completed from reference TRBV19 and TRBJ1-3, reads DGGITQSPKYLFRKEGQNVTLSCEQNLNHDAMYWYRQDPGQGLRLIYYSQIVNDFQKGDIAEGYSVSREKKESFPLTVTSAQKNPTAFYLCASSKTGASGNTIYFGEGSWLTVV.

The chain carries TRBV9 and TRBJ1-2; D gene uncertain. Germline V lookup: CDR1 SGDLS, CDR2 YYNGEE. V was pared by 0 bases and J by 2 bases, with 8 bases between. CDR3 length equals 14 residues. As DNA, the CDR3 is TGTGCCAGCAGCGTAGCAGGCCAGAACTATGGCTACACCTTC. Translation gives CASSVAGQNYGYTF.